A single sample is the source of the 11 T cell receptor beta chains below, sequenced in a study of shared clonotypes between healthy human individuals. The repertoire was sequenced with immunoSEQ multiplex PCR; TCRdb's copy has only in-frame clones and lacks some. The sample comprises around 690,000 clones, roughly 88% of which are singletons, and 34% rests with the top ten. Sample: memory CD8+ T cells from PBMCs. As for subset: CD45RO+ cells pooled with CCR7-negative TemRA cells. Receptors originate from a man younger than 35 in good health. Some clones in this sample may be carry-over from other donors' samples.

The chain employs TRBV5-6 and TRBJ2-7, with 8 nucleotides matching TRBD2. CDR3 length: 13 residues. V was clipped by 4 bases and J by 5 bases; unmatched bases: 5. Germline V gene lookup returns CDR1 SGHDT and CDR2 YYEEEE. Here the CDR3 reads CASSLSGSDEQYF. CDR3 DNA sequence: TGTGCCAGCAGCCTAAGCGGGAGTGACGAGCAGTACTTC. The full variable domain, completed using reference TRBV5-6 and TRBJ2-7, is DAGVTQSPTHLIKTRGQQVTLRCSPKSGHDTVSWYQQALGQGPQFIFQYYEEEERQRGNFPDRFSGHQFPNYSSELNVNALLLGDSALYLCASSLSGSDEQYFGPGTRLTVT.

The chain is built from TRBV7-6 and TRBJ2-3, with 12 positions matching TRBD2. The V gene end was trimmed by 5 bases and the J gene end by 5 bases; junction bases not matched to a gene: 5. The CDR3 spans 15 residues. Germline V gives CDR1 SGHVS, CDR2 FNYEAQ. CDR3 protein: CASSRLAGVGDTQYF. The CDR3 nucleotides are TGTGCCAGCAGCCGACTAGCGGGAGTGGGAGATACGCAGTATTTT. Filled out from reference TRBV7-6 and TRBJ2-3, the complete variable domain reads GAGVSQSPRYKVTKRGQDVALRCDPISGHVSLYWYRQALGQGPEFLTYFNYEAQQDKSGLPNDRFSAERPEGSISTLTIQRTEQRDSAMYRCASSRLAGVGDTQYFGPGTRLTVL.

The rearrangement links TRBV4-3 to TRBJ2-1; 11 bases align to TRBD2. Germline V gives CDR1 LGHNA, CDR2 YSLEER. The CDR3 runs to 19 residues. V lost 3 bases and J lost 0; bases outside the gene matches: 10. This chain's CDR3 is CASSQGSVTSGSSYNEQFF. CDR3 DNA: TGCGCCAGCAGCCAGGGTTCCGTTACTAGCGGGAGCTCCTACAATGAGCAGTTCTTC.

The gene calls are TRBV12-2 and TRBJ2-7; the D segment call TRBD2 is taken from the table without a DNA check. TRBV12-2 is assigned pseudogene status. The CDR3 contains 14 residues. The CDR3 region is CASRLAPPNSEQYF. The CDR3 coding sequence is TGTGCAAGTCGCTTAGCCCCCCCCAATAGCGAGCAGTACTTC.

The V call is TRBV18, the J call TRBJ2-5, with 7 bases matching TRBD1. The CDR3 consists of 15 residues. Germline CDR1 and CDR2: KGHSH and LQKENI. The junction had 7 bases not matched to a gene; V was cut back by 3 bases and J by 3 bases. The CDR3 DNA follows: TGTGCCAGCTCACCCAGACCGGGACAGAAAGAGACCCAGTACTTC. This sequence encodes CASSPRPGQKETQYF.

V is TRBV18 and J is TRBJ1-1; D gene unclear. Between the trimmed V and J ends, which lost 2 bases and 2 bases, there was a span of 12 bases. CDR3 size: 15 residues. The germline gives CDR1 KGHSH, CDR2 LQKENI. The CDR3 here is CASSPIGPYNTEAFF. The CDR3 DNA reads TGTGCCAGCTCACCAATAGGTCCCTATAACACTGAAGCTTTCTTT.

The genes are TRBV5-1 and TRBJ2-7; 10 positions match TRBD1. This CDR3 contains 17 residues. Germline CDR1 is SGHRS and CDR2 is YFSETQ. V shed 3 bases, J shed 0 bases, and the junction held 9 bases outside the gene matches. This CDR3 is CASSWDGDRGSSYEQYF. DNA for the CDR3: TGCGCCAGCAGCTGGGATGGGGACAGGGGCAGCTCCTACGAGCAGTACTTC.

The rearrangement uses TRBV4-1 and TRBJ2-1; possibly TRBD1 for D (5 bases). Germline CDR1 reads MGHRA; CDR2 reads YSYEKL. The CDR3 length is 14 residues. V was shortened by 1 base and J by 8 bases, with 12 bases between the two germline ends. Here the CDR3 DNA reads TGCGCCAGCAGCCAAGTGGGGCCTGGGGATGAGCAGTTCTTC. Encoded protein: CASSQVGPGDEQFF.

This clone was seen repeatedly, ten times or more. CDR3 protein: CASSLDRSPKLFF. Written as DNA, the CDR3 is TGTGCCAGCAGCTTGGATCGGAGTCCTAAACTGTTTTTT. This chain uses TRBV5-4 with TRBJ1-4; D is unclear. The length of the CDR3 is 13 residues. V lost 0 bases to trimming and J lost 11 bases, with 11 bases between them. Per germline, CDR1 SGHNT and CDR2 YYREEE (reference sequence).

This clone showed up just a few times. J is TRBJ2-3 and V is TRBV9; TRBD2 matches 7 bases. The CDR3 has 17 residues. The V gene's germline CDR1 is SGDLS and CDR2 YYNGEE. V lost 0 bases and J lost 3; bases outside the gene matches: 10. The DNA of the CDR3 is TGTGCCAGCAGCGTAGAAGCTGCCGGCGGGAGTACAGATACGCAGTATTTT. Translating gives CASSVEAAGGSTDTQYF.

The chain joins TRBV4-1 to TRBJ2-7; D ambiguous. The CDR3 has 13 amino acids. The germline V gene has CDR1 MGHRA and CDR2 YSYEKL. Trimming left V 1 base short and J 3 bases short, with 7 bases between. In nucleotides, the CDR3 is TGCGCCAGCAGCCAAGTGCCCGGCTACGAGCAGTACTTC. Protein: CASSQVPGYEQYF.